A single sample is the source of the 5 T cell receptor beta chains below, sequenced in a study of cytomegalovirus exposure and HLA in healthy donors. The data were produced by immunoSEQ multiplex PCR, yet TCRdb's version contains in-frame clones alone and is incomplete. The table shows roughly 310,000 clones, with over 75% occurring only once. Sequences were obtained from PBMCs. The source is a man aged 30 to 39 in good health and CMV-seronegative.

This clone was observed once. This rearrangement joins TRBV5-1 to TRBJ2-3, with a tentative D call TRBD2 (6 bases). CDR1 is SGHRS and CDR2 is YFSETQ in the germline V gene. The CDR3 is 15 amino acids. Deletions cut 4 bases from V and 2 bases from J, with 14 bases between. The CDR3 protein is CASSLFSGLTDTQYF. CDR3 coding DNA: TGCGCCAGCAGCCTTTTTAGCGGACTCACAGATACGCAGTATTTT.

V is TRBV7-2 and J is TRBJ2-2; D gene uncertain. The CDR3 is 15 amino acids. Trimming removed 1 base from V and 1 base from J, with 7 bases in between. Germline CDR1 reads SGHTA; CDR2 reads FQGNSA. CDR3 sequence (DNA): TGTGCCAGCAGCTTAGTTGGCGGGAACACCGGGGAGCTGTTTTTT. It translates to CASSLVGGNTGELFF.

This clone was observed once. This rearrangement joins TRBV10-2 to TRBJ2-1, with 7 bases matching TRBD2. The CDR3 contains 17 residues. Germline V gene sequence: CDR1 WSHSY, CDR2 SAAADI. Losses at the gene ends were 0 bases for V and 4 bases for J; bases not matched to a gene: 9. The CDR3 reads CASSESGAGPGYNEQFF. CDR3 nucleotide sequence: TGCGCCAGCAGTGAGTCTGGAGCGGGGCCCGGTTACAATGAGCAGTTCTTC.

In its sample, this clone was seen once. This sequence joins TRBV6-5 and TRBJ1-2; 9 nucleotides match TRBD1. From germline, CDR1 is MNHEY and CDR2 SVGAGI. V trimming: 4 bases; J trimming: 3 bases; junction bases outside the gene matches: 6. CDR3 size: 15 residues. In DNA form, the CDR3 reads TGTGCCAGCAGTTCCCCGGGACAGGGCCACTATGGCTACACCTTC. Translation gives CASSSPGQGHYGYTF.

The chain employs TRBV2 and TRBJ2-5; no clear D. The CDR3 spans 11 residues. The V gene's germline CDR1 is SNHLY and CDR2 FYNNEI. V lost 6 bases and J 0 bases, leaving 2 bases between the germline ends. For the CDR3, the DNA is TGTGCCAGCAGCTACCAAGAGACCCAGTACTTC. Translation gives CASSYQETQYF.